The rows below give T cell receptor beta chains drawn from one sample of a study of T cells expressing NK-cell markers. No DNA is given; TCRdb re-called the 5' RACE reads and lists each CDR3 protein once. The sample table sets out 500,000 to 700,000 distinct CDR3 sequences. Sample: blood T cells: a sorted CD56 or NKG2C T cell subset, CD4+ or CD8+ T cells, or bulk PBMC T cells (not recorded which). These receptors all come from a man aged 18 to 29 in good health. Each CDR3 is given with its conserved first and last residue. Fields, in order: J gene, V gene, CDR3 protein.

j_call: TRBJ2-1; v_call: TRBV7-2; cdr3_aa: CASSSLARGNEQFF
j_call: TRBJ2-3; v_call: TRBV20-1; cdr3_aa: CSATDSGRAIDTQYF
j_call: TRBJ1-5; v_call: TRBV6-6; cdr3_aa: CASRTDRGQPQHF
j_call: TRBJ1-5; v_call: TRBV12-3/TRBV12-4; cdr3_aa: CASSPSLHQPQHF
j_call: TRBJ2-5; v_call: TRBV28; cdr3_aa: CASSRATETQYF
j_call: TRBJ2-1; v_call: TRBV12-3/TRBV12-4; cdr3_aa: CASSLRGPYNEQFF
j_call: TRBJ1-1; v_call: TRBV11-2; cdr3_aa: CASSSLYTEAFF
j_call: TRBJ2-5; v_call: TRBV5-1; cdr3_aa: CASTEREASRGAQYF
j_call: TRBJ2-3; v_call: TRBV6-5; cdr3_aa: CASSYGSSDTQYF
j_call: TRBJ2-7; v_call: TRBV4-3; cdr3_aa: CASSQDLGFYEQYF
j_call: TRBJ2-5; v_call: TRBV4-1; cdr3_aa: CASSQRGSSGKETQYF
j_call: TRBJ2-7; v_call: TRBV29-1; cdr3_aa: CSVSRMYSYEQYF
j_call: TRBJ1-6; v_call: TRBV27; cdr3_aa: CASRLTLSNSPLHF
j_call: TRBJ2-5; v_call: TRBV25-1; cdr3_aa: CASSAAAGEWETQYF
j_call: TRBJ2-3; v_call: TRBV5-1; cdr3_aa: CASSTGTGGDTQYF
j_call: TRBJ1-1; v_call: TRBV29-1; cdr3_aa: CSVASGTANTEAFF
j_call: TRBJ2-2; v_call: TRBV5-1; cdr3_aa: CASSITGTAPGELFF